What follows are 27 T cell receptor beta chains derived from one specimen sequenced in a study of T cell repertoires in cytomegalovirus infection (dated 2019 in TCRdb). Sequencing was performed on an Illumina HiSeq 1500. The public reads were reprocessed in TCRdb via fastp at Q25 and MiXCR, keeping in-frame beta chains. CDR3 protein sequences are deduplicated, and each keeps its most common genes and DNA. This sample is represented by roughly 500,000 distinct CDR3 sequences; about 11% of them were singletons. The ten largest clones add up to 9.5% to 13% of the sample. Sequencing used PBMCs. The receptor set was obtained from a human donor in good health (CMV status not recorded). Some clones in this sample may be carry-over from other donors' samples.

In its sample, this clonotype was seen many times. The chain combines TRBV7-8 with TRBJ2-3; 11 positions agree with TRBD2. In germline, CDR1 is SGHVS, CDR2 FQNEAQ. This CDR3 has 17 amino acids. Losses at the gene ends were 0 bases for V and 1 base for J; bases not matched to a gene: 3. The CDR3 DNA reads as TGTGCCAGCAGCTTAGCCGTACTAGCGGGAGGCACAGATACGCAGTATTTT. Protein sequence: CASSLAVLAGGTDTQYF.

A few counts support this clonotype. This chain links TRBV20-1 with TRBJ2-5; D remains ambiguous. V was pared by 2 bases and J by 0 bases, with 10 bases between. CDR3 length: 14 amino acids. CDR1 and CDR2 from the germline V gene are DFQATT and SNEGSKA (reference sequence). The CDR3 loop is CSARSPRDQETQYF. The CDR3 DNA reads TGCAGTGCTAGAAGCCCTAGAGACCAAGAGACCCAGTACTTC.

This clonotype was observed at least ten times. This rearrangement joins TRBV10-3 to TRBJ2-7; 10 nucleotides match TRBD2. This CDR3 has 15 residues. Trimming cost V 5 bases and J 5 bases; bases outside gene matches: 9. Per germline, CDR1 ENHRY and CDR2 SYGVKD. CDR3 in amino acids: CAISKSGTSVDEQYF. CDR3 DNA sequence: TGTGCCATCAGTAAATCCGGGACTAGCGTCGACGAGCAGTACTTC.

This clonotype came up many times. The chain couples TRBV5-1 to TRBJ2-7; 8 bases match TRBD2. Germline assignment: CDR1 SGHRS and CDR2 YFSETQ. Trimming at V came to 4 bases and at J to 4 bases, leaving 13 bases not matched to a gene. This CDR3 region has 16 residues. CDR3 amino acids: CASSPSRLAGGYEQYF. For the CDR3, the DNA is TGCGCCAGCAGCCCATCCCGGCTAGCGGGTGGATACGAGCAGTACTTC.

The sample holds a few counts of this clonotype. This sequence joins TRBV19 and TRBJ2-2; D not resolved. V lost 7 bases and J lost 0, with 9 bases in between. This CDR3 is 14 amino acids long. Germline V gene sequence: CDR1 LNHDA, CDR2 SQIVND (reference sequence). The CDR3 reads CASTAGANTGELFF. CDR3 nucleotides: TGTGCCAGTACGGCTGGTGCGAACACCGGGGAGCTGTTTTTT.

This clonotype was seen only a few times. The V and J genes are TRBV18 and TRBJ2-1; 11 bases are shared with TRBD1. The CDR3 extends over 18 amino acids. The V gene's germline CDR1 is KGHSH and CDR2 LQKENI. V was clipped by 4 bases and J by 3 bases; unmatched bases: 11. The CDR3 DNA reads as TGTGCCAGCTCACATAAGCCAACCGGGACAGGGGGCTACAATGAGCAGTTCTTC. It yields the protein CASSHKPTGTGGYNEQFF.

The sample holds many counts of this clonotype. The chain couples TRBV20-1 to TRBJ2-7; D is undetermined. The V gene lost 7 bases and the J gene lost 0 bases, with 13 bases spanning the gap. Germline CDR1 reads DFQATT; CDR2 reads SNEGSKA (reference sequence). The CDR3 totals 13 residues. CDR3 bases: TGCAGTGTTCTCCCAGATGACTCCTACGAGCAGTACTTC. Residues: CSVLPDDSYEQYF.

The rearrangement joins TRBV10-3 to TRBJ2-3, with D possibly being TRBD2 (5 bases). The V gene lost 11 bases and the J gene lost 6 bases, with 21 bases spanning the gap. The CDR3 runs to 14 residues. Germline CDR1 is ENHRY and CDR2 is SYGVKD. The CDR3: CAAGETKNRDTQYF. CDR3 sequence (DNA): TGTGCCGCCGGGGAGACTAAAAATAGGGATACGCAGTATTTT.

This clonotype was counted at least ten times. The chain couples TRBV6-1 to TRBJ1-2; D is unresolved. The CDR3 is made up of 14 amino acids. The V end lost 2 bases, the J end lost 8 bases, and 15 bases lay between the germline ends. Germline V gives CDR1 MNHNS, CDR2 SASEGT. The DNA of the CDR3 is TGTGCCAGCAGTGAATCAGCCGGGAAGGACGGCTACACCTTC. This gives the protein CASSESAGKDGYTF.

This clonotype has just a few counts. This chain connects TRBV11-2 to TRBJ1-2; D might be TRBD1 (6 bases). This CDR3 comprises 17 residues. Looked up from germline, CDR1 is SGHAT and CDR2 is FQNNGV. V dropped 3 bases and J dropped 0 bases, with 17 bases sitting between them. CDR3 coding DNA: TGTGCCAGCAGCTTGCTTCATAGGACAGATCCTAACTATGGCTACACCTTC. Amino acid sequence: CASSLLHRTDPNYGYTF.

This clonotype was observed a few times. The chain carries TRBV9 and TRBJ2-2; D is unresolved. Per the germline V gene, CDR1 is SGDLS and CDR2 is YYNGEE. The CDR3 spans 15 residues. V lost 5 bases and J 3 bases, leaving 14 bases between the germline ends. The CDR3 DNA reads as TGTGCCAGCAGGCCGGGCCCTACTCACACCGGGGAGCTGTTTTTT. Its protein is CASRPGPTHTGELFF.

The chain has TRBV3-1 and TRBJ2-7; D gene uncertain. The germline V and J ends were trimmed by 3 bases and 0 bases, with 9 bases remaining between them. Germline V gene data show CDR1 as LGHDT and CDR2 as YNNKEL (reference sequence). This CDR3 is 14 amino acids long. The CDR3 DNA sequence: TGTGCCAGCAGCCATGGACGGAACTCCTACGAGCAGTACTTC. This codes for CASSHGRNSYEQYF.

The sample holds many counts of this clonotype. The V gene is TRBV11-2, the J gene TRBJ2-1; tentative D call: TRBD2 (6 bases). V shed 7 bases and J shed 6 bases, with 13 bases lying between them. Per germline, CDR1 SGHAT and CDR2 FQNNGV. This CDR3 is built from 13 residues. CDR3 sequence: CASTPTSINEQFF. The CDR3 nucleotides read TGTGCCAGCACACCTACTAGCATCAATGAGCAGTTCTTC.

This clonotype was recorded many times. This may arise from a read error, as a much more abundant clone is one base away. The chain recombines TRBV7-9 with TRBJ2-7; possible D gene TRBD1, 6 bases. The V gene's germline CDR1 is SEHNR and CDR2 FQNEAQ (reference sequence). V lost 5 bases and J 0 bases, leaving 8 bases between the germline ends. The CDR3 loop spans 13 amino acids. CDR3 sequence (DNA): TGTGCCAGCAGCGGGGACAACTCCTACGAGCAGTACTTC. It translates to CASSGDNSYEQYF. Full variable domain (missing parts from reference TRBV7-9 and TRBJ2-7): DTGVSQNPRHKITKRGQNVTFRCDPISEHNRLYWYRQTLGQGPEFLTYFQNEAQLEKSRLLSDRFSAERPKGSFSTLEIQRTEQGDSAMYLCASSGDNSYEQYFGPGTRLTVT.

Points on this clonotype: A much larger clone lies one base from this, so it may be a read error. This chain uses TRBV19 with TRBJ2-1; 10 bases map to TRBD2. Germline CDR1 reads LNHDA; CDR2 reads SQIVND (reference sequence). Trimming removed 1 base from V and 8 bases from J; junction bases left unmatched: 14. The CDR3 spans 18 residues. CDR3 DNA: TGTGCCAGTAGTATAGTCCTCCGCCCAGCGGGGGGGCCCTATGAGCAGTTCTTC. This encodes CASSIVLRPAGGPYEQFF.

This clonotype was seen only a few times. The chain combines TRBV20-1 with TRBJ1-5; no definite D call. The CDR3 spans 13 residues. From germline, CDR1 is DFQATT and CDR2 SNEGSKA (reference sequence). Trimming cost V 6 bases and J 5 bases, with 14 bases left between them. CDR3 DNA: TGCAGTGCCCACGGGCTCGGGGATCAGCCCCAGCATTTT. Its translation: CSAHGLGDQPQHF.

This clonotype was seen many times. The gene calls are TRBV28 and TRBJ2-5; D might be TRBD1 (5 bases). The CDR3 loop spans 16 amino acids. Germline V lookup: CDR1 MDHEN, CDR2 SYDVKM. Between the trimmed V and J ends, which lost 6 bases and 3 bases, there was a span of 20 bases. Written as DNA, the CDR3 is TGTGCCAGCAGCCCTGAGAAGGCAGGGTACAAAGAGACCCAGTACTTC. Encoded protein: CASSPEKAGYKETQYF.

This clonotype was counted between two and nine times. The chain carries TRBV2 and TRBJ2-1; D is unclear. Trimming stripped 4 bases from V and 10 bases from J, with 11 bases between. This CDR3 has 12 residues. CDR1 and CDR2 (germline): SNHLY, FYNNEI. The CDR3 here is CASSASVGEQFF. The CDR3 DNA sequence: TGTGCCAGCAGTGCTTCGGTCGGGGAGCAGTTCTTC.

This rearrangement joins TRBV3-1 to TRBJ2-2, with D possibly matching TRBD1 (6 bases). Germline V gene sequence: CDR1 LGHDT, CDR2 YNNKEL (reference sequence). The CDR3 covers 16 residues. Trimming took 2 bases from V and 4 from J, leaving 14 bases between them. CDR3 nucleotides: TGTGCCAGCAGCCAATTCACAGGGCCGGGCACCGGGGAGCTGTTTTTT. Protein: CASSQFTGPGTGELFF. Filled out from reference TRBV3-1 and TRBJ2-2, the complete variable domain reads DTAVSQTPKYLVTQMGNDKSIKCEQNLGHDTMYWYKQDSKKFLKIMFSYNNKELIINETVPNRFSPKSPDKAHLNLHINSLELGDSAVYFCASSQFTGPGTGELFFGEGSRLTVL.

This clonotype was found a few times. V gene TRBV27 combines with J gene TRBJ1-2, with unresolved D. Germline CDR1 reads MNHEY; CDR2 reads SMNVEV (reference sequence). This CDR3 contains 13 residues. Trimming stripped 7 bases from V and 0 bases from J, with 9 bases between. The CDR3, as DNA: TGTGCCAGCATGGACCGAACTAACTATGGCTACACCTTC. It codes for CASMDRTNYGYTF.

This clonotype was seen at least ten times. In DNA, the CDR3 is TGTGCCAGCAGTTACGATACGACAGGAGTGTATGGCTACACCTTC. Its protein product is CASSYDTTGVYGYTF. The J gene is TRBJ1-2, the V gene TRBV6-5; D might be TRBD1 (6 bases). Germline V gives CDR1 MNHEY, CDR2 SVGAGI. CDR3 length: 15 amino acids. V was shortened by 2 bases and J by 5 bases, with 15 bases between the two germline ends.

With respect to this clonotype: Here the CDR3 omits its conserved ending phenylalanine or tryptophan, so a read error is the likely source. The chain uses TRBV10-2 and TRBJ1-1, with TRBD1 matching over 12 bases. The CDR3 is 14 amino acids. The V gene's germline CDR1 is WSHSY and CDR2 SAAADI. Trimming at V came to 6 bases and at J to 1 base, leaving 0 bases not matched to a gene. CDR3 loop: CASRGQGANTEAFS. DNA of the CDR3: TGCGCCAGCAGGGGACAGGGGGCGAACACTGAAGCTTTCTCT.

The chain links TRBV20-1 to TRBJ2-1; 7 positions match TRBD1. V lost 6 bases to trimming and J lost 3 bases; unmatched junction nucleotides: 5. Germline assignment: CDR1 DFQATT and CDR2 SNEGSKA (reference sequence). The CDR3 extends over 13 amino acids. CDR3 in DNA: TGCAGTGCCCCAGGGGGTCTCTACAATGAGCAGTTCTTC. Translated, it gives CSAPGGLYNEQFF.

This clonotype has more than one count but fewer than ten. This sequence joins TRBV29-1 and TRBJ2-7; 7 bases fit TRBD1. The CDR3 is 13 amino acids. The V and J ends lost 4 bases and 2 bases, in that order; junction bases with no gene match: 5. Germline V CDR1 and CDR2: SQVTM, ANQGSEA. In nucleotides, the CDR3 is TGCAGCGTTGTACCGGGACAGACCTACGAGCAGTACTTC. Translation gives CSVVPGQTYEQYF.

Ten or more counts support this clonotype. The CDR3: CASSTNRGEGTQYF. CDR3 DNA: TGTGCCAGCAGCACCAACAGGGGAGAGGGGACCCAGTACTTC. V gene TRBV7-7 combines with J gene TRBJ2-5; 7 bases match TRBD1. Germline lookup yields CDR1 SSHAT and CDR2 FNYEAQ (reference sequence). The CDR3 is 14 amino acids. The V and J ends lost 5 bases and 7 bases, in that order; junction bases with no gene match: 10. Using reference TRBV7-7 and TRBJ2-5 for the parts outside the CDR3, the full variable domain is GAGVSQSPRYKVTKRGQDVTLRCDPISSHATLYWYQQALGQGPEFLTYFNYEAQPDKSGLPSDRFSAERPEGSISTLTIQRTEQRDSAMYRCASSTNRGEGTQYFGPGTRLLVL.

This clonotype was detected many times. The rearrangement uses TRBV5-4 and TRBJ1-3; 9 bases fit TRBD1. CDR3 length equals 16 residues. From germline, CDR1 is SGHNT and CDR2 YYREEE (reference sequence). The V and J ends lost 3 bases and 6 bases, in that order; junction bases with no gene match: 10. The CDR3 protein is CASSSRDRDSENTIYF. For the CDR3, the DNA is TGTGCCAGCAGCTCCCGGGACAGGGATTCGGAAAACACCATATATTTT.

There are many counts of this clonotype. The gene calls are TRBV28 and TRBJ1-2, with D possibly matching TRBD1 (5 bases). Between the trimmed V and J ends, which lost 5 bases and 12 bases, there was a span of 22 bases. This CDR3 comprises 14 residues. The germline V gene has CDR1 MDHEN and CDR2 SYDVKM. The CDR3 coding sequence is TGTGCCAGCAGTCAAACCGTCGCGAGGGGACGGAACACCTTC. This translates into CASSQTVARGRNTF.